The rows below give T cell receptor beta chains drawn from one sample of a study of cytomegalovirus exposure and HLA in healthy donors. Measured with immunoSEQ multiplex PCR; TCRdb has only the in-frame clones, and not every one. Of over 150,000 clones listed, about 80% are singletons. Sequences were obtained from PBMCs. Receptor source: a man between 18 and 29 years old in good health and CMV-seropositive. The CDR3 runs from the conserved cysteine through the conserved F or W. D genes are given only for firm matches. Size is stated for part of the rows, as once, few or many counts, or as a class when the clone is expanded.

v_gene: TRBV6-1; d_gene: -; abundance: -; j_gene: TRBJ2-3; CDR3aa: CASSEGTDPSTDTQYF; CDR3nt: TGTGCCAGCAGTGAAGGGACAGACCCTAGCACAGATACGCAGTATTTT
v_gene: TRBV19; d_gene: TRBD1; abundance: -; j_gene: TRBJ1-1; CDR3aa: CASKVLGTGVEAFF; CDR3nt: TGTGCCAGTAAAGTCTTGGGTACAGGGGTTGAAGCTTTCTTT
v_gene: TRBV13; d_gene: -; abundance: -; j_gene: TRBJ2-3; CDR3aa: CASSLGQRARYF; CDR3nt: TGTGCCAGCAGCTTAGGACAGAGGGCCCGGTATTTT
v_gene: TRBV6-5; d_gene: TRBD1; abundance: -; j_gene: TRBJ1-2; CDR3aa: CASSEAGGYGYTF; CDR3nt: TGTGCCAGCAGTGAAGCAGGGGGGTATGGCTACACCTTC
v_gene: TRBV6-4; d_gene: -; abundance: -; j_gene: TRBJ2-3; CDR3aa: CARGRGGGLTDTQYF; CDR3nt: TGTGCCAGGGGGAGGGGTGGGGGGCTAACAGATACGCAGTATTTT
v_gene: TRBV27; d_gene: -; abundance: few; j_gene: TRBJ1-6; CDR3aa: CASSLEGRSYNSPLHF; CDR3nt: TGTGCCAGCAGTTTAGAGGGCCGCTCCTATAATTCACCCCTCCACTTT
v_gene: TRBV11-3; d_gene: -; abundance: -; j_gene: TRBJ1-1; CDR3aa: CASSLSGGTEAFF; CDR3nt: TGTGCCAGCAGCTTAAGTGGAGGAACTGAAGCTTTCTTT
v_gene: TRBV6-1; d_gene: -; abundance: -; j_gene: TRBJ2-7; CDR3aa: CASSESRMTGREQYF; CDR3nt: TGTGCCAGCAGTGAAAGCAGAATGACAGGGAGGGAGCAGTACTTC
v_gene: TRBV2; d_gene: -; abundance: -; j_gene: TRBJ2-7; CDR3aa: CASTPPLEQYF; CDR3nt: TGTGCCAGCACCCCCCCTCTTGAGCAGTACTTC
v_gene: TRBV5-5; d_gene: -; abundance: -; j_gene: TRBJ2-3; CDR3aa: CASSLGSRDTQYF; CDR3nt: TGTGCCAGCAGCTTGGGGTCCAGGGATACGCAGTATTTT
v_gene: TRBV9; d_gene: TRBD2; abundance: once; j_gene: TRBJ2-5; CDR3aa: CASSFSSGTETQYF; CDR3nt: TGTGCCAGCAGCTTTTCTAGCGGGACTGAGACCCAGTACTTC
v_gene: TRBV5-4; d_gene: -; abundance: -; j_gene: TRBJ2-3; CDR3aa: CASSLDTPYSTDTQYF; CDR3nt: TGTGCCAGCAGCTTGGATACACCTTATAGCACAGATACGCAGTATTTT
v_gene: TRBV11-2; d_gene: TRBD1; abundance: -; j_gene: TRBJ2-7; CDR3aa: CASSLEGQGTYEQYF; CDR3nt: TGTGCCAGCAGCTTAGAGGGACAGGGGACCTACGAGCAGTACTTC
v_gene: TRBV6-1; d_gene: TRBD1; abundance: -; j_gene: TRBJ2-2; CDR3aa: CASSEMGTAPGELFF; CDR3nt: TGTGCCAGCAGTGAAATGGGGACAGCCCCCGGGGAGCTGTTTTTT
v_gene: TRBV7-8; d_gene: -; abundance: -; j_gene: TRBJ2-3; CDR3aa: CASSLRVGGSTDTQYF; CDR3nt: TGTGCCAGCAGCTTAAGGGTCGGAGGAAGCACAGATACGCAGTATTTT
v_gene: TRBV4-3; d_gene: -; abundance: -; j_gene: TRBJ1-1; CDR3aa: CASSQETGPNTEAFF; CDR3nt: TGCGCCAGCAGCCAAGAGACAGGACCGAACACTGAAGCTTTCTTT
v_gene: TRBV4-1; d_gene: TRBD1; abundance: -; j_gene: TRBJ1-3; CDR3aa: CASSHRDSGNTIYF; CDR3nt: TGCGCCAGCAGCCACCGGGACAGCGGAAACACCATATATTTT
v_gene: TRBV5-1; d_gene: -; abundance: -; j_gene: TRBJ2-7; CDR3aa: CASSERAREQYF; CDR3nt: TGCGCCAGCAGCGAGCGGGCCCGGGAGCAGTACTTC
v_gene: TRBV5-1; d_gene: -; abundance: -; j_gene: TRBJ1-1; CDR3aa: CASSPQRYMNTEAFF; CDR3nt: TGCGCCAGCAGCCCCCAGAGGTACATGAACACTGAAGCTTTCTTT
v_gene: TRBV18; d_gene: TRBD2; abundance: -; j_gene: TRBJ2-2; CDR3aa: CASSRDYDTGELFF; CDR3nt: TGTGCCAGCTCACGGGACTACGACACCGGGGAGCTGTTTTTT
v_gene: TRBV15; d_gene: -; abundance: -; j_gene: TRBJ2-1; CDR3aa: CATSRGREPHNEQFF; CDR3nt: TGTGCCACCAGCAGAGGCCGGGAGCCCCACAATGAGCAGTTCTTC
v_gene: TRBV6-5; d_gene: TRBD1; abundance: -; j_gene: TRBJ1-1; CDR3aa: CASSRKITGGTEAFF; CDR3nt: TGTGCCAGCAGTCGCAAGATTACAGGGGGGACTGAAGCTTTCTTT
v_gene: TRBV2; d_gene: -; abundance: -; j_gene: TRBJ2-7; CDR3aa: CASTSDLGLEQYF; CDR3nt: TGTGCCAGCACCTCCGATCTGGGCCTCGAGCAGTACTTC
v_gene: TRBV25-1; d_gene: -; abundance: -; j_gene: TRBJ1-2; CDR3aa: CASSDFLYGYTF; CDR3nt: TGTGCCAGCAGTGATTTTCTCTATGGCTACACCTTC
v_gene: TRBV28; d_gene: -; abundance: few; j_gene: TRBJ2-7; CDR3aa: CANSLAAYEQYF; CDR3nt: TGTGCCAACAGTCTCGCGGCATACGAGCAGTACTTC
v_gene: TRBV27; d_gene: TRBD2; abundance: -; j_gene: TRBJ2-1; CDR3aa: CASSSNSASGNYNEQFF; CDR3nt: TGTGCCAGCAGTTCAAACTCGGCTAGCGGGAACTACAATGAGCAGTTCTTC
v_gene: TRBV29-1; d_gene: -; abundance: -; j_gene: TRBJ2-7; CDR3aa: CSVEVNPYEQYF; CDR3nt: TGCAGCGTTGAAGTTAATCCCTACGAGCAGTACTTC